Presented here are 29 T cell receptor beta chains from one specimen sequenced in a study of T cell responses to AZD1222 COVID-19 vaccine. The repertoire was sequenced with immunoSEQ multiplex PCR; TCRdb's copy has only in-frame clones and lacks some. The sample yields about 120,000 clones, around 90% seen once. The sample here was peripheral blood, taken on day 0 of AZD1222 vaccination. The receptors shown here come from an adult in good health.

The chain joins TRBV6-1 to TRBJ2-2, with D maybe TRBD2 (6 bases). The CDR3 is 15 residues long. Looked up from germline, CDR1 is MNHNS and CDR2 is SASEGT. The ends were cut back, 5 bases at V and 2 bases at J, with 12 bases in the middle. The CDR3 sequence: CASSLAGSNTGELFF. The CDR3 DNA reads TGTGCCAGCAGTCTCGCGGGGTCCAACACCGGGGAGCTGTTTTTT.

The V and J genes are TRBV20-1 and TRBJ2-2; D gene uncertain. Per germline, CDR1 DFQATT and CDR2 SNEGSKA (reference sequence). The V gene lost 3 bases and the J gene lost 6 bases, with 5 bases spanning the gap. This CDR3 has 11 residues. CDR3 sequence (DNA): TGCAGTGCTAGCGGGTCCGGGGAGCTGTTTTTT. Its protein product is CSASGSGELFF.

The V and J genes are TRBV20-1 and TRBJ2-7; 9 positions match TRBD1. V trimming: 3 bases; J trimming: 5 bases; junction bases outside the gene matches: 11. Per germline, CDR1 DFQATT and CDR2 SNEGSKA (reference sequence). The CDR3 loop spans 15 amino acids. DNA of the CDR3: TGCAGTGCTAGTGGGACAGGGAAAAAAGCTGACGAGCAGTACTTC. Translated, it gives CSASGTGKKADEQYF.

This clone has only one observation. CDR3 residues: CASSHDSDLSYGYTF. The CDR3 DNA reads as TGTGCCAGCAGCCATGACTCCGACCTCTCTTATGGCTACACCTTC. The chain couples TRBV14 to TRBJ1-2; unclear D gene. Looked up from germline, CDR1 is SGHDN and CDR2 is FVKESK. Trimming removed 3 bases from V and 5 bases from J, with 16 bases in between. This CDR3 has 15 amino acids.

This sequence joins TRBV30 and TRBJ1-1; the D gene is possibly TRBD1 (6 bases). The CDR3 is 15 amino acids. Germline loops: CDR1 GTSNPN, CDR2 SVGIG (reference sequence). V lost 2 bases, J lost 1 base, and 14 bases lay in between. The DNA for the CDR3 is TGTGCCTGGAGTTGGGGGGGCGCGGGGAACACTGAAGCTTTCTTT. It codes for CAWSWGGAGNTEAFF.

The V call is TRBV6-5, the J call TRBJ1-2; D gene uncertain. V lost 4 bases and J 7 bases, leaving 10 bases between the germline ends. Germline V gene lookup returns CDR1 MNHEY and CDR2 SVGAGI. CDR3 size: 12 residues. Here the CDR3 DNA reads TGTGCCAGCAGTTCAACCAGCAGTGGCTACACCTTC. Translated: CASSSTSSGYTF.

This chain connects TRBV27 to TRBJ1-2; D is ambiguous. The CDR3 spans 16 residues. V was shortened by 6 bases and J by 8 bases, with 25 bases between the two germline ends. Germline V gene data show CDR1 as MNHEY and CDR2 as SMNVEV (reference sequence). The DNA for the CDR3 is TGTGCCAGCAGGGGATCATGGCAGCCGGTGCCGAGCGGCTACACCTTC. Translation gives CASRGSWQPVPSGYTF.

The chain recombines TRBV6-5 with TRBJ2-7; a weak D match, TRBD1 (6 bases). The V gene lost 8 bases and the J gene lost 5 bases, with 16 bases spanning the gap. This CDR3 has 13 residues. The germline V gene has CDR1 MNHEY and CDR2 SVGAGI. The CDR3 region has the DNA TGTGCCAGCCAAGGAAGGGGGTTCCACGAGCAGTACTTC. As protein: CASQGRGFHEQYF.

This chain connects TRBV5-6 to TRBJ2-5, with a tentative D call TRBD1 (6 bases). The CDR3 extends over 14 amino acids. CDR1 is SGHDT and CDR2 is YYEEEE in the germline V gene. V was shortened by 4 bases and J by 5 bases, with 15 bases between the two germline ends. In nucleotides, the CDR3 is TGTGCCAGCAGCCGGATGGGGGCCGGGGAGACCCAGTACTTC. Amino acids: CASSRMGAGETQYF. The full variable domain, rest sourced from reference TRBV5-6 and TRBJ2-5, is DAGVTQSPTHLIKTRGQQVTLRCSPKSGHDTVSWYQQALGQGPQFIFQYYEEEERQRGNFPDRFSGHQFPNYSSELNVNALLLGDSALYLCASSRMGAGETQYFGPGTRLLVL.

This chain uses TRBV9 with TRBJ1-3; D remains unclear. The CDR3 has 18 amino acids. V lost 0 bases to trimming and J lost 2 bases, with 18 bases between them. Germline lookup yields CDR1 SGDLS and CDR2 YYNGEE. The CDR3 region has the DNA TGTGCCAGCAGCGTAGGGGGTACGGCCCTCGGTCCTGGAAACACCATATATTTT. Protein product: CASSVGGTALGPGNTIYF.

CDR3 region: CASEDRSTDTQYF. The CDR3 DNA reads as TGTGCCAGCGAGGACCGAAGCACAGATACGCAGTATTTT. The genes are TRBV27 and TRBJ2-3; D is ambiguous. Per germline, CDR1 MNHEY and CDR2 SMNVEV (reference sequence). The CDR3 has 13 residues. Trimming took off 8 bases at V and 0 bases at J, with 9 bases between the two ends.

This chain connects TRBV30 to TRBJ1-2, with D possibly TRBD1 on 6 matching bases. The V end lost 4 bases, the J end lost 8 bases, and 14 bases lay between the germline ends. CDR3 size: 12 residues. Germline CDR1 is GTSNPN and CDR2 is SVGIG (reference sequence). The CDR3: CAWMQGWEGYTF. The CDR3, as DNA: TGTGCCTGGATGCAGGGGTGGGAAGGCTACACCTTC.

This chain's CDR3 is CASSFRQGDGYTF. CDR3 bases: TGCGCCAGCAGCTTCCGACAGGGAGACGGCTACACCTTC. This chain links TRBV5-1 with TRBJ1-2, with 7 bases identical to TRBD1. V lost 2 bases to trimming and J lost 8 bases; unmatched junction nucleotides: 6. The CDR3 runs to 13 residues. Looked up from germline, CDR1 is SGHRS and CDR2 is YFSETQ.

The chain couples TRBV6-5 to TRBJ1-1, with a tentative D call TRBD1 (6 bases). The germline gives CDR1 MNHEY, CDR2 SVGAGI. This CDR3 spans 15 amino acids. Between the trimmed V and J ends, which lost 5 bases and 1 base, there was a span of 14 bases. The CDR3 region has the DNA TGTGCCAGCAGTCACGGGTTGACAGGGAACACTGAAGCTTTCTTT. Residues: CASSHGLTGNTEAFF.

This chain uses TRBV18 with TRBJ1-4; no firm D call. Germline CDR1 KGHSH, CDR2 LQKENI. V lost 3 bases and J lost 0, with 11 bases in between. This CDR3 region has 16 residues. Here the CDR3 DNA reads TGTGCCAGCTCACCTTCGGTGGTAGCAACTAATGAAAAACTGTTTTTT. Its protein product is CASSPSVVATNEKLFF. Looking up the rest from reference TRBV18 and TRBJ1-4 gives the full variable domain: NAGVMQNPRHLVRRRGQEARLRCSPMKGHSHVYWYRQLPEEGLKFMVYLQKENIIDESGMPKERFSAEFPKEGPSILRIQQVVRGDSAAYFCASSPSVVATNEKLFFGSGTQLSVL.

The chain employs TRBV10-3 and TRBJ1-4; D call uncertain. The V end was cut by 10 bases, the J end by 0 bases, with 9 bases between. CDR3 length: 13 amino acids. Germline CDR1 and CDR2: ENHRY and SYGVKD. CDR3 protein: CATGVPTNEKLFF. The CDR3 region has the DNA TGTGCCACCGGGGTTCCAACTAATGAAAAACTGTTTTTT.

This clone was detected only a few times. V usage is TRBV25-1 and J usage is TRBJ1-2; D gene uncertain. Deletions cut 4 bases from V and 7 bases from J, with 13 bases between. Germline CDR1 and CDR2: MGHDK and SYGVNS. The CDR3 spans 13 residues. This chain's CDR3 is CASSGLASFGYTF. In DNA, the CDR3 is TGTGCCAGCAGTGGGCTCGCGAGTTTTGGCTACACCTTC.

The sample holds one count of this clone. The rearrangement joins TRBV20-1 to TRBJ2-5; unclear D gene. The germline V and J ends were trimmed by 2 bases and 5 bases, with 6 bases remaining between them. This CDR3 contains 11 residues. CDR1 is DFQATT, CDR2 SNEGSKA, per germline (reference sequence). This CDR3 reads CSARLGETQYF. Here the CDR3 DNA reads TGCAGTGCTAGACTCGGGGAGACCCAGTACTTC.

This clone was seen a few times. The rearrangement links TRBV19 to TRBJ2-6, with TRBD1 matching over 7 bases. This CDR3 has 17 amino acids. Losses at the gene ends were 4 bases for V and 0 bases for J; bases not matched to a gene: 6. Germline CDR1 and CDR2: LNHDA and SQIVND (reference sequence). CDR3 nucleotides: TGTGCCAGTAGTAGGGGACAGCTAACCTCTGGGGCCAACGTCCTGACTTTC. Translating gives CASSRGQLTSGANVLTF.

V and J are TRBV3-1 (or the pseudogene TRBV3-2) and TRBJ1-2, with no clear D. V gave up 0 bases and J gave up 5 bases, with 10 bases separating them. The CDR3 is made up of 14 amino acids. Germline lookup yields CDR1 LGHDT and CDR2 YNNKEL (reference sequence). CDR3 residues: CASSQDGERYGYTF. For the CDR3, the DNA is TGTGCCAGCAGCCAAGACGGGGAGAGGTATGGCTACACCTTC.

The genes are TRBV24-1 and TRBJ2-7; 8 bases agree with TRBD2. The CDR3 totals 20 residues. The V and J ends lost 2 bases and 9 bases, in that order; junction bases with no gene match: 26. Germline CDR1 is KGHDR and CDR2 is SFDVKD. CDR3: CATSDSNSGVASGFFSRQYF. The CDR3 DNA reads as TGTGCCACCAGTGATTCGAACTCAGGGGTTGCTAGCGGGTTTTTTTCGAGGCAGTACTTC.

Here the CDR3 reads CASSYFEGVHGYTF. The CDR3 nucleotides read TGTGCCAGCAGTTACTTTGAGGGAGTACATGGCTACACCTTC. This chain joins TRBV6-6 and TRBJ1-2; D is unclear. Deletions cut 1 base from V and 6 bases from J, with 12 bases between. Germline V gene data show CDR1 as MNHNY and CDR2 as SVGAGI (reference sequence). The CDR3 loop spans 14 amino acids.

The rearrangement links TRBV19 to TRBJ1-1, with 7 bases that match TRBD1. The ends lost 3 bases at V and 2 bases at J; junction bases unmatched: 3. This CDR3 is 14 amino acids long. Germline CDR1 reads LNHDA; CDR2 reads SQIVND (reference sequence). CDR3 coding DNA: TGTGCCAGTAGTATGCCAGGGGGTAACACTGAAGCTTTCTTT. Its protein product is CASSMPGGNTEAFF.

The chain carries TRBV19 and TRBJ1-1, with a tentative D call TRBD1 (5 bases). Germline CDR1 and CDR2: LNHDA and SQIVND (reference sequence). The CDR3 loop spans 13 amino acids. V lost 8 bases, J lost 4 bases, and 14 bases lay in between. CDR3 bases: TGTGCCAGTGGTAGGCAGGGCTTCACTGAAGCTTTCTTT. Translation gives CASGRQGFTEAFF.

This rearrangement joins TRBV5-6 to TRBJ1-5; D remains ambiguous. The CDR3 is 14 residues long. V was shortened by 1 base and J by 5 bases, with 10 bases between the two germline ends. CDR1 and CDR2 from the germline V gene are SGHDT and YYEEEE. CDR3 bases: TGTGCCAGCAGCTTGCGGGCCGAGTATCAGCCCCAGCATTTT. It encodes CASSLRAEYQPQHF. Together with reference TRBV5-6 and TRBJ1-5, the CDR3 gives the full variable domain: DAGVTQSPTHLIKTRGQQVTLRCSPKSGHDTVSWYQQALGQGPQFIFQYYEEEERQRGNFPDRFSGHQFPNYSSELNVNALLLGDSALYLCASSLRAEYQPQHFGDGTRLSIL.

This clone has only one observation. The chain employs TRBV6-5 and TRBJ2-1; 7 nucleotides agree with TRBD1. With V trimmed by 4 bases and J by 10 bases, 10 bases remained unmatched. CDR1 and CDR2 (germline): MNHEY, SVGAGI. The CDR3 runs 14 residues. CDR3 bases: TGTGCCAGCAGTTCGTGGACAGGTGGGAGCGAGCAGTTCTTC. Translation: CASSSWTGGSEQFF.

This chain uses TRBV5-6 with TRBJ2-7; D tentatively reads TRBD1 or TRBD2 (5 bases each). V was cut by 5 bases and J by 1 base, with 16 bases left in between. The CDR3 runs 15 residues. Germline CDR1 reads SGHDT; CDR2 reads YYEEEE. The DNA for the CDR3 is TGTGCCAGCAGACAGGACTTCCAACCTTCCTACGAGCAGTACTTC. Translating it yields CASRQDFQPSYEQYF.

V and J are TRBV2 and TRBJ2-3; TRBD2 is a possible D gene (7 bases). Germline V gene sequence: CDR1 SNHLY, CDR2 FYNNEI. CDR3 length equals 15 residues. The V gene lost 7 bases and the J gene lost 1 base, with 15 bases spanning the gap. Here the CDR3 reads CASIRRGGGTDTQYF. Here the CDR3 DNA reads TGTGCCAGCATCAGAAGGGGGGGTGGCACAGATACGCAGTATTTT.

V and J are TRBV10-2 and TRBJ1-1; TRBD1 matches at 7 bases. CDR3 length: 16 residues. Trimming cost V 3 bases and J 0 bases; bases outside gene matches: 7. Germline CDR1 is WSHSY and CDR2 is SAAADI. The CDR3: CASSDGTARMNTEAFF. Written as DNA, the CDR3 is TGCGCCAGCAGTGATGGGACAGCGCGGATGAACACTGAAGCTTTCTTT.